The 7 T cell receptor delta chains in this list originate from one sample, sequenced in a study of gamma delta lymphoproliferative disorders and STAT genes. The receptor sequences were amplified from genomic DNA of peripheral blood mononuclear cells. TCRdb re-processed the multiplex PCR reads using CATT. The repertoire holds roughly 3,600 delta-chain clones, with 0.85% to 1.3% as singletons. Source material: blood. All receptors derive from a human donor in good health.

On this clone: For this DNA, TCRdb reports the protein of a much larger clone, which diverges at residue 6, most likely from a read error; the protein presented here is translated directly from the DNA. This rearrangement joins TRDV2 to TRDJ1; the match to TRDD3 covers 11 bases. Germline V gene data show CDR1 as GEAIGNYY and CDR2 as EKD. This CDR3 has 20 amino acids. Trimming removed 0 bases from V and 0 bases from J; junction bases left unmatched: 14. CDR3 in DNA: TGTGCCTGTGACACCATTTCTTTGGGGGATACGCGTCGTTACACCGATAAACTCATCTTT. It yields the protein CACDTISLGDTRRYTDKLIF.

This clone was counted between two and nine times. TCRdb assigns this DNA the protein of a much larger clone, which departs from its translation at residue 6; this likely reflects a read error, and the protein shown comes from translating the DNA. The rearrangement uses TRDV2 and TRDJ1, with 9 positions matching TRDD3. The germline V gene has CDR1 GEAIGNYY and CDR2 EKD. The CDR3 consists of 16 residues. After removal of 0 bases from V and 0 bases from J, the junction contained 4 bases not matched to a gene. The CDR3 sequence: CACDTVLGEYTDKLIF. The DNA of the CDR3 is TGTGCCTGTGACACCGTACTGGGGGAATACACCGATAAACTCATCTTT.

A word on this clone: A far larger clone is only one base removed, so a read error is likely. The same CDR3 is also encoded by other DNA sequences in this sample. The J gene is TRDJ3, the V gene TRDV2; TRDD3 matches 7 bases. The CDR3 is 19 residues long. Germline CDR1 is GEAIGNYY and CDR2 is EKD. CDR3 region: CACDTPDTQRSWDTRQMFF. CDR3 nucleotide sequence: TGTGCCTGTGACACCCCGGATACGCAAAGGTCCTGGGACACCCGGCAGATGTTTTTC.

This clone was seen only a few times. A much bigger clone sits one base away, suggesting this may be a read error. V and J are TRDV1 and TRDJ2; possibly TRDD3 for D (5 bases). The V end was cut by 5 bases, the J end by 6 bases, with 37 bases between. Germline assignment: CDR1 TSWWSYY and CDR2 QGS. This CDR3 is built from 22 residues. This chain's CDR3 is CALGKPRGGRRRHSPQPAQLFF. The CDR3 region has the DNA TGTGCTCTTGGGAAACCTAGGGGGGGCCGCAGACGCCACTCCCCGCAACCAGCACAACTCTTCTTT.

This chain's CDR3 is CASYYTGGFTTDKLIF. In DNA form, the CDR3 reads TGTGCCTCCTACTATACTGGGGGATTCACCACCGATAAACTCATCTTT. The J gene was recorded as TRDJ1; no V gene was called; TRDD3, as called in the table, went unchecked against the DNA. This CDR3 contains 16 residues.

The table lists this clone with a few counts. TCRdb attributes to this sequence the protein of a much larger clone, which differs from the DNA translation at residue 14; a read error is likely, and the protein displayed is translated from the DNA. V gene TRDV2 combines with J gene TRDJ1, with TRDD3 matching 9 bases. The CDR3 has 19 residues. Germline trimming cut 3 bases from V and 3 bases from J; bases unmatched to any gene: 19. Germline CDR1 GEAIGNYY, CDR2 EKD. The CDR3 loop reads CACDFLPTGGEPRADKLIF. CDR3 sequence (DNA): TGTGCCTGTGACTTCCTACCAACTGGGGGAGAGCCCAGAGCCGATAAACTCATCTTT.

The sample holds a few counts of this clone. TCRdb lists the protein of a much larger clone for this DNA, which differs at residue 14, so this is likely a read error; the protein given here is translated from the DNA itself. This sequence joins TRDV2 and TRDJ3; 13 positions match TRDD3. Germline assignment: CDR1 GEAIGNYY and CDR2 EKD. The CDR3 is 21 amino acids. The CDR3 loop is CACDRLGDTGPSSRDTRQMFF. CDR3 nucleotides: TGTGCCTGTGACCGACTGGGGGATACGGGGCCGAGCTCCCGGGACACCCGACAGATGTTTTTC.